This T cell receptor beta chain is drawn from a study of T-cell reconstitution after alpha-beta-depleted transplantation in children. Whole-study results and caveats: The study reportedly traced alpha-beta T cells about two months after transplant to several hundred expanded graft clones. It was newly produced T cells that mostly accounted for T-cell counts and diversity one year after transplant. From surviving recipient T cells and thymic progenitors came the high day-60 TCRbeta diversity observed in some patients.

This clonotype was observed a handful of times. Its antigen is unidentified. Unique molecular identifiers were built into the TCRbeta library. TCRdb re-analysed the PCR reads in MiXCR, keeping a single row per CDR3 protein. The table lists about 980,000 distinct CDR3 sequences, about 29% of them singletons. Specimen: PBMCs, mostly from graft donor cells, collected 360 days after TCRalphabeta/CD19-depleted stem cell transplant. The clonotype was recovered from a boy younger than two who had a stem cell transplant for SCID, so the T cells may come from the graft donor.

The CDR3 region is CASSSYHGGAFF. The CDR3 DNA is TGTGCCAGCAGTTCGTACCATGGGGGCGCTTTCTTT. V and J are TRBV28 and TRBJ1-1; possibly TRBD1 for D (6 bases). V lost 4 bases, J lost 11 bases, and 14 bases lay in between. CDR1 and CDR2 from the germline V gene are MDHEN and SYDVKM. This CDR3 has 12 residues.